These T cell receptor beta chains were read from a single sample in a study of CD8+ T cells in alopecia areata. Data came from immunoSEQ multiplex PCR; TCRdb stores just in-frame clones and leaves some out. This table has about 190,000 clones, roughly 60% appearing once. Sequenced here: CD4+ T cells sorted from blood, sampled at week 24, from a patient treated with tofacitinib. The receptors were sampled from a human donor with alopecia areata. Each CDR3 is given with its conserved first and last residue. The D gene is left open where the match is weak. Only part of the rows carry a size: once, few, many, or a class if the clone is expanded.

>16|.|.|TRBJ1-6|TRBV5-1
CASSFGGRTYNSPLHF
TGCGCCAGCAGCTTCGGGGGACGAACCTATAATTCACCCCTCCACTTT
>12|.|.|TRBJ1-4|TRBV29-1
CSAGHDYEKLFF
TGCAGCGCCGGTCACGATTATGAAAAACTGTTTTTT
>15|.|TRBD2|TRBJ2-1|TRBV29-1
CSVESPTGGPTEQFF
TGCAGCGTTGAATCCCCGACGGGGGGGCCGACTGAGCAGTTCTTC
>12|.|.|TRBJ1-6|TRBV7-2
CASRQDNSPLHF
TGTGCCAGCAGACAGGATAATTCACCCCTCCACTTT
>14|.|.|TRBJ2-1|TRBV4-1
CASSHPGSDNEQFF
TGCGCCAGCAGCCACCCGGGGTCGGACAATGAGCAGTTCTTC
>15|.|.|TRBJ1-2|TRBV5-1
CASSLAGAANYGYTF
TGCGCCAGCAGCTTGGCGGGGGCCGCTAACTATGGCTACACCTTC
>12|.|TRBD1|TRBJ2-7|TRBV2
CASTEQGSEQYF
TGTGCCAGCACCGAACAGGGGAGCGAGCAGTACTTC
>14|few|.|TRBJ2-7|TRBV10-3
CAISESMVSYEQYF
TGTGCCATCAGTGAGTCAATGGTCTCCTACGAGCAGTACTTC
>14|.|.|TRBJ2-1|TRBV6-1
CASFGESSYNEQFF
TGTGCCAGCTTCGGAGAGAGCTCCTACAATGAGCAGTTCTTC
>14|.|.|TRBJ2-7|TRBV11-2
CASSWREHSYEQYF
TGTGCCAGCAGCTGGAGGGAACACTCCTACGAGCAGTACTTC
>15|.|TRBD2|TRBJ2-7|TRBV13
CATRRKGGLFYEQYF
TGTGCCACACGGAGGAAGGGAGGGCTTTTCTACGAGCAGTACTTC
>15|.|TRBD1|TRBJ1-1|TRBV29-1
CSVQTGKIPNTEAFF
TGCAGCGTCCAGACAGGGAAGATCCCAAACACTGAAGCTTTCTTT
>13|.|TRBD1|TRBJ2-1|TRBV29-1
CSVGGQGAREQFF
TGCAGCGTTGGAGGACAGGGGGCCCGTGAGCAGTTCTTC
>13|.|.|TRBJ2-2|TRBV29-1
CSVKFGGTGELFF
TGCAGCGTGAAGTTTGGAGGGACCGGGGAGCTGTTTTTT
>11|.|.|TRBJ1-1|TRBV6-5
CASSRGHEAFF
TGTGCCAGCAGTAGGGGACACGAAGCTTTCTTT
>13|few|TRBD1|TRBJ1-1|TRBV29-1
CSGTGTGVKEAFF
TGCAGCGGCACCGGGACAGGAGTTAAGGAAGCTTTCTTT
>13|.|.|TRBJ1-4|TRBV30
CAWSVAGREKLFF
TGTGCCTGGAGTGTAGCAGGGAGGGAAAAACTGTTTTTT
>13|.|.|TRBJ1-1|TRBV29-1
CSVLDRENTEAFF
TGCAGCGTACTGGACAGAGAGAACACTGAAGCTTTCTTT
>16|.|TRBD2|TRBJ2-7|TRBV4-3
CASSPASGGSPYEQYF
TGCGCCAGCAGCCCTGCTAGCGGGGGTTCTCCCTACGAGCAGTACTTC
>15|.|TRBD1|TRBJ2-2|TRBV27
CASRRTGPPFGELFF
TGTGCCAGCAGGCGGACAGGTCCCCCATTCGGGGAGCTGTTTTTT
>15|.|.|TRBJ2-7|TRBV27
CASQSRLDTTHEQYF
TGTGCCAGCCAGAGTCGACTAGACACGACCCACGAGCAGTACTTC
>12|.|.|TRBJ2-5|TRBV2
CASNSGQETQYF
TGTGCCAGCAACTCAGGGCAAGAGACCCAGTACTTC
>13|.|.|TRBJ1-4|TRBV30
CAWRAGSGEKLFF
TGTGCCTGGAGAGCCGGGAGTGGTGAAAAACTGTTTTTT
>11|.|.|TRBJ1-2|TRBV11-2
CASSLGDGYTF
TGTGCCAGCAGCTTAGGGGATGGCTACACCTTC
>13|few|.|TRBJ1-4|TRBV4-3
CASSQDWKEKLFF
TGCGCCAGCAGCCAAGATTGGAAGGAAAAACTGTTTTTT
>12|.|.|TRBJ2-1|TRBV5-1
CASSFNGNEQFF
TGCGCCAGCAGCTTTAACGGGAATGAGCAGTTCTTC
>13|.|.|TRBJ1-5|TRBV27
CASRAGVHQPQHF
TGTGCCAGCAGGGCAGGGGTGCACCAGCCCCAGCATTTT
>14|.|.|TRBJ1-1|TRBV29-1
CSVAHRLLNTEAFF
TGCAGCGTTGCGCACAGGTTGCTGAACACTGAAGCTTTCTTT
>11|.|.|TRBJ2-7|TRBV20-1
CSATATNEQYF
TGCAGTGCTACTGCTACTAACGAGCAGTACTTC
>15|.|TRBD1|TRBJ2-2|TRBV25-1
CASRTGGVDTGELFF
TGTGCCAGCAGGACAGGGGGCGTGGACACCGGGGAGCTGTTTTTT
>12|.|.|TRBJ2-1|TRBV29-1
CSVADTYNEQFF
TGCAGCGTTGCTGATACCTACAATGAGCAGTTCTTC
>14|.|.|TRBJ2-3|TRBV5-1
CASSWTERTDTQYF
TGCGCCAGCAGCTGGACAGAACGCACAGATACGCAGTATTTT
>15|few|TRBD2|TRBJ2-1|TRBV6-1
CASRETSGDYNEQFF
TGTGCCAGCAGGGAGACTAGCGGGGACTACAATGAGCAGTTCTTC
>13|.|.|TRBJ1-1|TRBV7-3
CASSLGWNTEAFF
TGTGCCAGCAGCTTAGGATGGAACACTGAAGCTTTCTTT
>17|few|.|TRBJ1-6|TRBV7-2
CASSLRYRAEGNSPLHF
TGTGCCAGCAGCTTACGATACCGGGCGGAGGGGAATTCACCCCTCCACTTT
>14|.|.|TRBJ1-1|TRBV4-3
CASSQEWGNTEAFF
TGCGCCAGCAGCCAAGAATGGGGGAACACTGAAGCTTTCTTT
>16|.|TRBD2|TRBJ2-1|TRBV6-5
CASSSAAGFSYNEQFF
TGTGCCAGCAGTTCCGCAGCGGGGTTTTCCTACAATGAGCAGTTCTTC
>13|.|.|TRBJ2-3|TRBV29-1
CSVAGRSTDTQYF
TGCAGCGTTGCCGGGCGTAGCACAGATACGCAGTATTTT